This entry is about one T cell receptor (beta chain). Its antigen remains unknown. This specimen belongs to a study of T cells expressing NK-cell markers. Turning to the study itself: Repertoires of TCR beta were obtained from T cells sorted as CD3+CD56+NKG2C+, CD3+CD56+NKG2C- and CD3+CD56-NKG2C+.

Germline CDR1 reads MNHEY; CDR2 reads SVGAGI. The CDR3 totals 16 residues. Synthesis of TCR beta cDNA relied on 5'RACE template switching carrying UMIs. TCRdb re-called the 5' RACE reads and shows each CDR3 protein once, DNA omitted. Its listing shows about 120,000 distinct CDR3 sequences. Overall study results and limits: The CD3+CD56-NKG2C+ fraction of a handful of donors was likewise dominated by these clonotypes.

This TCR came from a woman between 18 and 69 years old in good health. V usage is TRBV6-5 and J usage is TRBJ1-1. Sequenced sample: blood T cells: a sorted CD56 or NKG2C T cell subset, CD4+ or CD8+ T cells, or bulk PBMC T cells (not recorded which). The CDR3 sequence: CASSYDSGNLNTEAFF.